One and the same sample provided the 18 T cell receptor beta chains below, sequenced in a study of blood T cell repertoires in COVID-19. Clones were read by immunoSEQ multiplex PCR, and TCRdb kept only the in-frame ones, dropping some. In the table there are 200,000 to 250,000 clones, nearly 90% of which are singletons. Specimen: PBMCs or T cells enriched from blood (not recorded which). These receptors came from a man aged 25 to 45 who had recovered from COVID-19.

This clone appeared a single time. The chain uses TRBV7-2 and TRBJ2-6; 7 positions match TRBD1. The CDR3 is 15 amino acids. Trimming cost V 6 bases and J 2 bases; bases outside gene matches: 4. Per the germline V gene, CDR1 is SGHTA and CDR2 is FQGNSA. CDR3 DNA: TGTGCCAGCAGACCCGACAGGGCTGGGGCCAACGTCCTGACTTTC. Amino acid sequence: CASRPDRAGANVLTF.

The V and J genes are TRBV28 and TRBJ2-2; 7 positions match TRBD1. Germline V gives CDR1 MDHEN, CDR2 SYDVKM. The CDR3 totals 16 residues. Trimming removed 6 bases from V and 5 bases from J; junction bases left unmatched: 12. The CDR3 protein is CASRPGEGARTGELFF. CDR3 coding DNA: TGTGCCAGCAGGCCAGGCGAGGGGGCGCGAACCGGGGAGCTGTTTTTT.

The rearrangement links TRBV19 to TRBJ2-6; weak D call: TRBD2 (5 bases). The CDR3 spans 15 residues. V lost 8 bases and J lost 0, with 11 bases in between. The germline V gene encodes CDR1 LNHDA and CDR2 SQIVND (reference sequence). The CDR3 loop reads CASERVYSGANVLTF. Here the CDR3 DNA reads TGTGCCAGTGAGAGGGTATACTCTGGGGCCAACGTCCTGACTTTC.

This clone was picked up one time. This sequence joins TRBV30 and TRBJ1-5; D possibly corresponds to TRBD1 (6 bases). Trimming took off 0 bases at V and 7 bases at J, with 16 bases between the two ends. The CDR3 is made up of 15 amino acids. CDR1 and CDR2 from the germline V gene are GTSNPN and SVGIG (reference sequence). For the CDR3, the DNA is TGTGCCTGGAGTGTAGGGGCTTCAGGGGCCCAGCCCCAGCATTTT. Its protein is CAWSVGASGAQPQHF.

This clone was seen more than once but under ten times. The rearrangement links TRBV4-2 to TRBJ2-1; 8 bases align to TRBD2. The J segment lost 14 bases and the V segment lost 5 bases, leaving 11 bases of the junction unmatched. In germline, CDR1 is LGHNA, CDR2 YNFKEQ. The CDR3 has 13 amino acids. CDR3 loop: CASSRTSLSAKFF. The CDR3 bases are TGTGCCAGCAGCAGGACTAGCCTTTCTGCAAAGTTCTTC.

The chain recombines TRBV19 with TRBJ1-5; weak D call: TRBD1 (5 bases). The CDR3 spans 16 residues. Trimming shortened V by 7 bases and J by 2 bases, and 18 bases separated the two germline ends. Germline V gene lookup returns CDR1 LNHDA and CDR2 SQIVND (reference sequence). The CDR3 protein is CASTLGHAIRNQPQHF. The CDR3 DNA follows: TGTGCCAGTACCCTGGGGCACGCAATACGCAATCAGCCCCAGCATTTT.

V gene TRBV9 combines with J gene TRBJ2-2; D is perhaps TRBD1 (6 bases). CDR1 and CDR2 (germline): SGDLS, YYNGEE. With 4 bases removed from V and 1 base from J, the gap between germline ends came to 14 bases. The CDR3 is 16 residues long. CDR3 nucleotide sequence: TGTGCCAGCAGCTCGTCCGGGACACTGAACACCGGGGAGCTGTTTTTT. Protein: CASSSSGTLNTGELFF.

The genes are TRBV9 and TRBJ1-1; D not certain. Germline V gene sequence: CDR1 SGDLS, CDR2 YYNGEE. This CDR3 is built from 14 residues. V was cut by 2 bases and J by 0 bases, with 8 bases left in between. CDR3 bases: TGTGCCAGCAGCGTTCGGTCCATGAACACTGAAGCTTTCTTT. Translating gives CASSVRSMNTEAFF.

The rearrangement uses TRBV6-4 and TRBJ2-7, with 15 nucleotides matching TRBD2. CDR3 length equals 16 residues. Trimming at V came to 2 bases and at J to 4 bases, leaving 3 bases not matched to a gene. Germline assignment: CDR1 MRHNA and CDR2 SNTAGT. The CDR3 DNA follows: TGTGCCAGCAGTGACGGACTAGCGGGGGGGCTGTACGAGCAGTACTTC. Translated, it gives CASSDGLAGGLYEQYF.

There are a few counts of this clone. This may arise from a read error, as a much more abundant clone is one base away. Distinct nucleotide sequences in the sample also encode this CDR3. This rearrangement joins TRBV7-4 to TRBJ1-5, with D perhaps TRBD1 (5 bases). Germline V gives CDR1 SGHVT, CDR2 SQSDAQ. The CDR3 runs 17 residues. This CDR3 is CASTDGYGGGSNQPQHF. The DNA for the CDR3 is TGCGCCAGCACCGACGGATACGGGGGGGGGAGCAATCAGCCCCAGCATTTT.

This clone was detected many times. The V call is TRBV4-3, the J call TRBJ1-1; D is unclear. Per germline, CDR1 LGHNA and CDR2 YSLEER. V shed 3 bases and J shed 0 bases, with 8 bases lying between them. The CDR3 is 14 amino acids. CDR3 bases: TGCGCCAGCAGCCAGGGCAGCTTGAACACTGAAGCTTTCTTT. As protein: CASSQGSLNTEAFF.

DNA of the CDR3: TGTGCCAGCAGCGAGCGGGTGGGGGACACTGAAGCTTTCTTT. Amino acids: CASSERVGDTEAFF. J is TRBJ1-1 and V is TRBV5-4; TRBD1 might be the D (5 bases). The CDR3 consists of 14 residues. CDR1 is SGHNT, CDR2 YYREEE, per germline (reference sequence). Trimming removed 4 bases from V and 3 bases from J, with 13 bases in between. Using reference TRBV5-4 and TRBJ1-1 for the parts outside the CDR3, the full variable domain is ETGVTQSPTHLIKTRGQQVTLRCSSQSGHNTVSWYQQALGQGPQFIFQYYREEENGRGNFPPRFSGLQFPNYSSELNVNALELDDSALYLCASSERVGDTEAFFGQGTRLTVV.

The chain couples TRBV9 to TRBJ1-6; D possibly corresponds to TRBD1 (5 bases). The CDR3 runs 14 residues. CDR1 and CDR2 from the germline V gene are SGDLS and YYNGEE. Trimming stripped 3 bases from V and 9 bases from J, with 13 bases between. CDR3 protein: CASSEGVERSPLHF. The CDR3 DNA sequence: TGTGCCAGCAGCGAAGGGGTAGAGCGTTCACCCCTCCACTTT.

The rearrangement uses TRBV19 and TRBJ1-5; D is perhaps TRBD1 (5 bases). The V end was cut by 9 bases, the J end by 0 bases, with 12 bases between. CDR3 length equals 14 residues. Germline CDR1 reads LNHDA; CDR2 reads SQIVND (reference sequence). In nucleotides, the CDR3 is TGTGCCAGCAGGACACTTAATAGCAATCAGCCCCAGCATTTT. It codes for CASRTLNSNQPQHF.

The CDR3 bases are TGTGCCAGCAGCCCTCTCGCGGGGAGCACAGATACGCAGTATTTT. Its translation is CASSPLAGSTDTQYF. The gene calls are TRBV3-1 (or the pseudogene TRBV3-2) and TRBJ2-3, with TRBD2 as a possible D gene (6 bases). Germline V gives CDR1 LGHDT, CDR2 YNNKEL (reference sequence). The CDR3 consists of 15 residues. Trimming cost V 4 bases and J 0 bases, with 11 bases left between them.

In nucleotides, the CDR3 is TGTGCCAGCAGCTCCTGGACAGGGTCTAAGGAGACCCAGTACTTC. Protein: CASSSWTGSKETQYF. The V call is TRBV7-2, the J call TRBJ2-5; 8 bases line up with TRBD1. V lost 4 bases, J lost 5 bases, and 9 bases stayed unmatched. The CDR3 totals 15 residues. Germline lookup yields CDR1 SGHTA and CDR2 FQGNSA.

The chain recombines TRBV4-1 with TRBJ2-1; D gene ambiguous. V was pared by 2 bases and J by 5 bases, with 7 bases between. The CDR3 totals 13 residues. Germline V gene sequence: CDR1 MGHRA, CDR2 YSYEKL. CDR3 coding DNA: TGCGCCAGCAGCCAACGCGACAACAATGAGCAGTTCTTC. Its translation is CASSQRDNNEQFF.

The chain uses TRBV27 and TRBJ1-6; TRBD1 might be the D (5 bases). Trimming shortened V by 0 bases and J by 8 bases, and 8 bases separated the two germline ends. Germline CDR1 reads MNHEY; CDR2 reads SMNVEV (reference sequence). This CDR3 has 14 residues. The DNA for the CDR3 is TGTGCCAGCAGTTTATCAACAGGCCATTCACCCCTCCACTTT. Protein product: CASSLSTGHSPLHF.